Sequencing of this T cell receptor beta chain was carried out in a study of blood T cell repertoires in COVID-19. Whole-study context: The study drew acute and convalescent COVID-19 samples from the United States, Italy and Spain. The cDNA or gDNA used as material had been derived from T cells, B-cell-depleted T cells, or PBMCs.

Original handling: Scientists estimated how many nucleated cells there were by amplifying reference gene primers. Repertoires were generated with immunoSEQ multiplex PCR, while TCRdb's copy carries only in-frame clones and drops some. V and J calls and clone size are those listed in that table; D and trimming were worked out from the DNA. This sample has fewer than 90,000 clones; 65% to 80% occur once, and the top ten carry around 50%. Germline CDR1 reads SGHRS; CDR2 reads YFSETQ. Between the trimmed V and J ends, which lost 0 bases and 6 bases, there was a span of 9 bases. The CDR3 has 13 amino acids. This clone was detected only a few times.

The source of this sequence is a human donor in a cohort sampled during active COVID-19. This sequence joins TRBV5-1 and TRBJ1-1; D not certain. Sequencing was carried out using peripheral blood. CDR3 amino acids: CASSLVSESEAFF. For the CDR3, the DNA is TGCGCCAGCAGCTTGGTTTCCGAGTCTGAAGCTTTCTTT.